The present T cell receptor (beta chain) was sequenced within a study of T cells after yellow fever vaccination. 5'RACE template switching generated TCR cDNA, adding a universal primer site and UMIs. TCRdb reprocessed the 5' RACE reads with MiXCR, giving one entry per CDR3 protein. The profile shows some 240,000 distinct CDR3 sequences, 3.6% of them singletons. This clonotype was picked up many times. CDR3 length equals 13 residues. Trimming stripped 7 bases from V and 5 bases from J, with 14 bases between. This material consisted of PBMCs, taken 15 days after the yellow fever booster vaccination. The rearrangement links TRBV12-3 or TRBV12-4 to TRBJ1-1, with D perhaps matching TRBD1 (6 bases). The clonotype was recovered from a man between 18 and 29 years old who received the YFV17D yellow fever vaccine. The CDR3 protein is CASNSGGWTEAFF. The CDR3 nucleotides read TGTGCCAGCAACTCTGGGGGCTGGACTGAAGCTTTCTTT.